This is a list of T cell receptor delta chains from one sample in a study of gamma-delta chains in newborns, infants, children. TCRdb re-processed the reads using CATT. In the table there are approximately 11,000 delta-chain clones, approximately 8.2% of which are singletons. The sequencing sample was made of blood. These TCRs come from a child who was a newborn, infant or young child, either healthy, febrile or measles-vaccinated (not recorded which). CDR3s leave out the opening cysteine and the closing phenylalanine or tryptophan.

CDR3aa: ACDLLGDTSYTDKLI
v_gene: TRDV2
j_gene: TRDJ1

CDR3aa: ACDPILGDTHSTDKLI
v_gene: TRDV2
j_gene: TRDJ1

CDR3aa: ACDLLGAYTDKLI
v_gene: TRDV2
j_gene: TRDJ1

CDR3aa: ACDRLGGVDKLI
v_gene: TRDV2
j_gene: TRDJ1

CDR3aa: ALGELCPTFGSKLDTDKLI
v_gene: TRDV1
j_gene: TRDJ1

CDR3aa: ALGLSPNGLGGLRFETSQLF
v_gene: TRDV1
j_gene: TRDJ2

CDR3aa: ACDPLGKPLYTDKLI
v_gene: TRDV2
j_gene: TRDJ1

CDR3aa: ACDPLLGDTDKLI
v_gene: TRDV2
j_gene: TRDJ1

CDR3aa: ACDNLLGDTVTDKLI
v_gene: TRDV2
j_gene: TRDJ1

CDR3aa: ACRPLLGPHGDKLI
v_gene: TRDV2
j_gene: TRDJ1

CDR3aa: ACDGLLGDTRGADKLI
v_gene: TRDV2
j_gene: TRDJ1

CDR3aa: ACDTVSLLGDSTYTDKLI
v_gene: TRDV2
j_gene: TRDJ1

CDR3aa: ACDMVLGDTHTNDKLI
v_gene: TRDV2
j_gene: TRDJ1

CDR3aa: ACDQILGDTSVTDKLI
v_gene: TRDV2
j_gene: TRDJ1

CDR3aa: ACDTIGTGIRQYTDKLI
v_gene: TRDV2
j_gene: TRDJ1

CDR3aa: ACDTAGIRSSWDTRQMF
v_gene: TRDV2
j_gene: TRDJ3

CDR3aa: ACDILPRRDASNTDKLI
v_gene: TRDV2
j_gene: TRDJ1

CDR3aa: ACDTIRLTGEIYTDKLI
v_gene: TRDV2
j_gene: TRDJ1

CDR3aa: ACDPLSDYTDKLI
v_gene: TRDV2
j_gene: TRDJ1

CDR3aa: ALGELWRDWGTAPKLI
v_gene: TRDV1
j_gene: TRDJ1

CDR3aa: ACDTVVTSPNTGGPLTAQLF
v_gene: TRDV2
j_gene: TRDJ2

CDR3aa: ACDTLLGDGHTDKLI
v_gene: TRDV2
j_gene: TRDJ1

CDR3aa: ACDTVYPTGLGDTHTDKLI
v_gene: TRDV2
j_gene: TRDJ1

CDR3aa: ACDPPVLGDTLSSWDTRQMF
v_gene: TRDV2
j_gene: TRDJ3

CDR3aa: ACDTACGTGGPYTDKLI
v_gene: TRDV2
j_gene: TRDJ1

CDR3aa: ACDTVLGWDTRQMF
v_gene: TRDV2
j_gene: TRDJ3

CDR3aa: ACDPLTGTGGYTDKLI
v_gene: TRDV2
j_gene: TRDJ1

CDR3aa: ACDPLLGDADKLI
v_gene: TRDV2
j_gene: TRDJ1

CDR3aa: ACDTWSPLGDTPDKLI
v_gene: TRDV2
j_gene: TRDJ1

CDR3aa: ACDTLGDTRSWDTRQMF
v_gene: TRDV2
j_gene: TRDJ3

CDR3aa: ACDTLPTKPTWGLTDKLI
v_gene: TRDV2
j_gene: TRDJ1

CDR3aa: ACDSLGDTSDKLI
v_gene: TRDV2
j_gene: TRDJ1

CDR3aa: ACDTEFLTGGYTTDKLI
v_gene: TRDV2
j_gene: TRDJ1

CDR3aa: ACDAVHGTTWGKSDKLI
v_gene: TRDV2
j_gene: TRDJ1

CDR3aa: ACDSLGDYTDKLI
v_gene: TRDV2
j_gene: TRDJ1

CDR3aa: ALGGPLTVPPYSFELI
v_gene: TRDV1
j_gene: TRDJ1

CDR3aa: ACDSLGDTKPSWDTRQMF
v_gene: TRDV2
j_gene: TRDJ3

CDR3aa: ACDTLIPRTGGYAMEQLF
v_gene: TRDV2
j_gene: TRDJ2

CDR3aa: ACDTVGLGDTQDKLI
v_gene: TRDV2
j_gene: TRDJ1

CDR3aa: ACDTVLGDPRYTDKLI
v_gene: TRDV2
j_gene: TRDJ1

CDR3aa: ACDAAGVTDKLI
v_gene: TRDV2
j_gene: TRDJ1

CDR3aa: ACDTVLGDTQPSAWDTRQMF
v_gene: TRDV2
j_gene: TRDJ3

CDR3aa: ACDTLGDAPVYTDKLI
v_gene: TRDV2
j_gene: TRDJ1

CDR3aa: ACDTVGDHTDKLI
v_gene: TRDV2
j_gene: TRDJ1

CDR3aa: ACDILGSWDTRQMF
v_gene: TRDV2
j_gene: TRDJ3

CDR3aa: ACDTGGYGSWDTRQMF
v_gene: TRDV2
j_gene: TRDJ3

CDR3aa: ACDTVSGGYVENKLI
v_gene: TRDV2
j_gene: TRDJ1

CDR3aa: ACDRLGDDVRNTDKLI
v_gene: TRDV2
j_gene: TRDJ1

CDR3aa: ACDALLGANDKLI
v_gene: TRDV2
j_gene: TRDJ1

CDR3aa: ACDVLGDTRDKLI
v_gene: TRDV2
j_gene: TRDJ1

CDR3aa: ACDTVGDTAWDTRQMF
v_gene: TRDV2
j_gene: TRDJ3

CDR3aa: ACDPLGGGSPVYTDKLI
v_gene: TRDV2
j_gene: TRDJ1

CDR3aa: ALGETPSCPDKLI
v_gene: TRDV1
j_gene: TRDJ1

CDR3aa: ACDTLGVNTDKLI
v_gene: TRDV2
j_gene: TRDJ1